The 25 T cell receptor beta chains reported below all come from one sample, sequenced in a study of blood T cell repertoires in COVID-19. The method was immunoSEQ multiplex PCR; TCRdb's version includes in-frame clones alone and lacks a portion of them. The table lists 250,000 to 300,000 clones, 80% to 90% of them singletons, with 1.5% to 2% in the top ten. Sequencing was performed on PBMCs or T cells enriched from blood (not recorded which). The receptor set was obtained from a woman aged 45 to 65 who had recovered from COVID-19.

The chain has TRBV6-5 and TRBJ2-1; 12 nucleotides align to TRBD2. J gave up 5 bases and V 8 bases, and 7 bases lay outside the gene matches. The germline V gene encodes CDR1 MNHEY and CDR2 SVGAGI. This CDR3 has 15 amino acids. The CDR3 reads CASAITSGRHNEQFF. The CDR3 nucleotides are TGTGCCAGCGCTATTACTAGCGGGAGGCACAATGAGCAGTTCTTC.

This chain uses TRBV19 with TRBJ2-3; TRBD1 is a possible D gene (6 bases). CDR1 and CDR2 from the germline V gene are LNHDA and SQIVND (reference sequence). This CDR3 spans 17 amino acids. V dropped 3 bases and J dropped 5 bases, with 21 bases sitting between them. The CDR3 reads CASSIRLTGIFQDTQYF. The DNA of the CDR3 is TGTGCCAGTAGTATTAGATTGACAGGTATTTTTCAAGATACGCAGTATTTT.

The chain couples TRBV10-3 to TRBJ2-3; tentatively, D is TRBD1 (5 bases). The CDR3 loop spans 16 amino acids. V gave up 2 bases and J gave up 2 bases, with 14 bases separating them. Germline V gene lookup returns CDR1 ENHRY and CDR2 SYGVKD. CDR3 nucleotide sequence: TGTGCCATCAGTGAGCCACCTACAGGATTCACAGATACGCAGTATTTT. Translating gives CAISEPPTGFTDTQYF.

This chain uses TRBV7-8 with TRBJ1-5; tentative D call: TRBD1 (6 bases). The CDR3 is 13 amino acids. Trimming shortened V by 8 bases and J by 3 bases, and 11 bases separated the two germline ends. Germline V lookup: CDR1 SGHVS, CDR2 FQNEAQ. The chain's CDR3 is CASAPGANQPQHF. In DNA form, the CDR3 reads TGTGCCAGCGCCCCAGGGGCCAATCAGCCCCAGCATTTT.

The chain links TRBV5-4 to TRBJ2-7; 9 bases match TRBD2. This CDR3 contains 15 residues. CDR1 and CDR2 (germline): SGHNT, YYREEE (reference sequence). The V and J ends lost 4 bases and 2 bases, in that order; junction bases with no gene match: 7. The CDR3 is CASSRTSGYPYEQYF. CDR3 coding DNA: TGTGCCAGCAGCCGTACTAGCGGGTACCCCTACGAGCAGTACTTC.

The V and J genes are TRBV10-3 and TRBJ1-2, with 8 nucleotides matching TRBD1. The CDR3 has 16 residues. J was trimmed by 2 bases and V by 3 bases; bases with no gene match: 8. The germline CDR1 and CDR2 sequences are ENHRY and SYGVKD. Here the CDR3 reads CAISDPGQGLNYGYTF. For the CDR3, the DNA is TGTGCCATCAGTGACCCTGGACAGGGATTAAACTATGGCTACACCTTC.

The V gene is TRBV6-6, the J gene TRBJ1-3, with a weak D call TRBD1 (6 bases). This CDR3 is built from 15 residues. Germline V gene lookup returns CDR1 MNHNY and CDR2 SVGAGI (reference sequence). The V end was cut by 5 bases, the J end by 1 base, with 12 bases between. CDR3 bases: TGTGCCAGCAGTCCGACAGGATTTTCTGGAAACACCATATATTTT. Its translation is CASSPTGFSGNTIYF.

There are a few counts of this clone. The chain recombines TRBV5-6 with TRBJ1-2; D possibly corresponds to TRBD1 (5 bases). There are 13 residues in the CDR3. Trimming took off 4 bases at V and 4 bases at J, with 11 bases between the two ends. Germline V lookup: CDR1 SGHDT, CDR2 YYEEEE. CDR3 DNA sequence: TGTGCCAGCAGCCCGGGACTGCTCTATGGCTACACCTTC. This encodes CASSPGLLYGYTF.

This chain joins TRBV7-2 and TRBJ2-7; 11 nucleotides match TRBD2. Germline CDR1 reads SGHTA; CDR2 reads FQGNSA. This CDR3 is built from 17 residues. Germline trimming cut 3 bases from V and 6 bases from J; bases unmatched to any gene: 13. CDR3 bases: TGTGCCAGCAGCTTGGGGGGTGGGCTAGCGGGAGGTGGCGAGCAGTACTTC. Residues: CASSLGGGLAGGGEQYF.

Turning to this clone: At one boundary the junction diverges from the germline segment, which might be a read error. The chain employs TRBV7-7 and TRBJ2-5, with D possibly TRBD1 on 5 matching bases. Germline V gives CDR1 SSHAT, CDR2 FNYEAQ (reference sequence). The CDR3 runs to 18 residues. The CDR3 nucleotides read TGTGCTAGCAGCTTAGTAGGGGCCCTTGGGCGTGGAGCAGAGACCCAGTACTTC. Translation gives CASSLVGALGRGAETQYF.

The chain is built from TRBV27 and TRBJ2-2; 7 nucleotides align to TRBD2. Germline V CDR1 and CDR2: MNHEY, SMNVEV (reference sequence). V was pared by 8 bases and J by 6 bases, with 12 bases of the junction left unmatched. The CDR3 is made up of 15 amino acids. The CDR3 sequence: CASSPGGRVAGELFF. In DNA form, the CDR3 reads TGTGCCAGCTCCCCGGGCGGGAGAGTAGCCGGGGAGCTGTTTTTT.

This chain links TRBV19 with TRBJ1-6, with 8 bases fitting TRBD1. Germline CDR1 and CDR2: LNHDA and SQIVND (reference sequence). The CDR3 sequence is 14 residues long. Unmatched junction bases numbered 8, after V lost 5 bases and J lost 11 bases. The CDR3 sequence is CASSPGTGVAPLHF. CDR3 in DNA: TGTGCCAGTAGTCCCGGGACAGGCGTTGCACCCCTCCACTTT.

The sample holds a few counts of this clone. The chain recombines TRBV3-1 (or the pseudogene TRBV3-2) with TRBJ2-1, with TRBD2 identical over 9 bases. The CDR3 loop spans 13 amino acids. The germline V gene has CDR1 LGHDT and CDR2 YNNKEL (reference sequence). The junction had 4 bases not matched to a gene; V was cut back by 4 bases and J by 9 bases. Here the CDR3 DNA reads TGTGCCAGCAGCCTTGGGACTAGCAGTGAGCAGTTCTTC. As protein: CASSLGTSSEQFF.

The chain's CDR3 is CASSNAGSSGTQYF. The DNA of the CDR3 is TGTGCCAGCAGTAACGCGGGTAGTTCAGGGACCCAGTACTTC. The chain carries TRBV25-1 and TRBJ2-5; a possible D gene is TRBD2 (5 bases). The CDR3 has 14 amino acids. CDR1 and CDR2 (germline): MGHDK, SYGVNS. V shed 5 bases and J shed 7 bases, with 17 bases lying between them. Together with reference TRBV25-1 and TRBJ2-5, the CDR3 gives the full variable domain: EADIYQTPRYLVIGTGKKITLECSQTMGHDKMYWYQQDPGMELHLIHYSYGVNSTEKGDLSSESTVSRIRTEHFPLTLESARPSHTSQYLCASSNAGSSGTQYFGPGTRLLVL.

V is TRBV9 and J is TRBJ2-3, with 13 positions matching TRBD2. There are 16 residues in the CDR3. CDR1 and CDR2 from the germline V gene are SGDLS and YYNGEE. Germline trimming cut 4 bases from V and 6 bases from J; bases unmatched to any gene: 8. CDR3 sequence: CASSLGTSGTGDTQYF. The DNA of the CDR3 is TGTGCCAGCAGCCTCGGGACTAGCGGGACCGGGGATACGCAGTATTTT.

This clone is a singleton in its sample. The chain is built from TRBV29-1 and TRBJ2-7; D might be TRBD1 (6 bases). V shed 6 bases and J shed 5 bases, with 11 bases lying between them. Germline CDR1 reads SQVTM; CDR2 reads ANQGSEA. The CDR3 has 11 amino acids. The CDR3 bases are TGCAGCGTCGTCAGGGGCGACGAGCAGTACTTC. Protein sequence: CSVVRGDEQYF.

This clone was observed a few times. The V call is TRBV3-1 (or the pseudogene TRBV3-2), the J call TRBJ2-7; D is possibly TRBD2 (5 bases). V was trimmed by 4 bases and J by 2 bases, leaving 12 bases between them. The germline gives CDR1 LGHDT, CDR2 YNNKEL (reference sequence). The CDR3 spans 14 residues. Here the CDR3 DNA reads TGTGCCAGCAGCCTTGACTATACCACCTACGAGCAGTACTTC. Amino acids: CASSLDYTTYEQYF.

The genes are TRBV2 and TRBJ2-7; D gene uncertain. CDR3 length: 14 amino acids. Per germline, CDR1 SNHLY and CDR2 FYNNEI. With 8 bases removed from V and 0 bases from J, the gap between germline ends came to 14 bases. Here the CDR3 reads CASRLTASSYEQYF. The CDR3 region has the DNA TGTGCCAGCCGCTTGACTGCCAGCTCCTACGAGCAGTACTTC. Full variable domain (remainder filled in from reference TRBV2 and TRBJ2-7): EPEVTQTPSHQVTQMGQEVILRCVPISNHLYFYWYRQILGQKVEFLVSFYNNEISEKSEIFDDQFSVERPDGSNFTLKIRSTKLEDSAMYFCASRLTASSYEQYFGPGTRLTVT.

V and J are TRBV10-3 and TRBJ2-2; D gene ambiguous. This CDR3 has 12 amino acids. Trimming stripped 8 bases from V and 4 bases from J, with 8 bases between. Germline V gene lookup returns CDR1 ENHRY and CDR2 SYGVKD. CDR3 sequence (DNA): TGTGCCATCCCCTCGAGCACCGGGGAGCTGTTTTTT. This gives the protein CAIPSSTGELFF.

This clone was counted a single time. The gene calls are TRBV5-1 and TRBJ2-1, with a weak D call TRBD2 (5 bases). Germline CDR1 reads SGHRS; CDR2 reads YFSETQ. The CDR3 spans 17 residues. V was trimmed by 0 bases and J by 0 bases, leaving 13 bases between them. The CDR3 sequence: CASSLVAFVPSYNEQFF. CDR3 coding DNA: TGCGCCAGCAGCTTGGTAGCGTTCGTACCCTCCTACAATGAGCAGTTCTTC.

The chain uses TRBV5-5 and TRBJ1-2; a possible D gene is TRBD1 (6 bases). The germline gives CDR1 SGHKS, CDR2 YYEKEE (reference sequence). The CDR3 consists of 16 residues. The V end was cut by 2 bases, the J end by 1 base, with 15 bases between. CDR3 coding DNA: TGTGCCAGCAGCTTAACATCCTACAGGGATAACTATGGCTACACCTTC. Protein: CASSLTSYRDNYGYTF.

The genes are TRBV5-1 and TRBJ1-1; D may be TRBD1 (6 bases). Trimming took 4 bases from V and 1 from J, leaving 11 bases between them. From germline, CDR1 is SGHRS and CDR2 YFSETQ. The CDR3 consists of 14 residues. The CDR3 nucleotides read TGCGCCAGCAGCAAAGGACAGCCGAACACTGAAGCTTTCTTT. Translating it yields CASSKGQPNTEAFF.

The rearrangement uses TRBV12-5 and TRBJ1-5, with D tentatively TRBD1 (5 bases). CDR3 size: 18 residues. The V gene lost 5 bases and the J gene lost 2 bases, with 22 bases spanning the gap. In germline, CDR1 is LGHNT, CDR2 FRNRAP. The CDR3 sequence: CASGPRSGRELRNQPQHF. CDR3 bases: TGTGCTAGTGGTCCGCGCTCGGGCAGGGAATTACGCAATCAGCCCCAGCATTTT.

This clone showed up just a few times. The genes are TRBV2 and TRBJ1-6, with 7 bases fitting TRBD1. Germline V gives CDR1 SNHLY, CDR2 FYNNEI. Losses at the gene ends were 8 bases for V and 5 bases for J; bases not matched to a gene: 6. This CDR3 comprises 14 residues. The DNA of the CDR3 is TGTGCCAGCCGGCTCCAGGGGGATAATTCACCCCTCCACTTT. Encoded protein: CASRLQGDNSPLHF.

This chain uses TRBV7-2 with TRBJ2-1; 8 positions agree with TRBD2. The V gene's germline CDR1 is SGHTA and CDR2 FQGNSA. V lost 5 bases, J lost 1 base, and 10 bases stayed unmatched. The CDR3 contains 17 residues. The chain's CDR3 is CASSGRLTSASYNEQFF. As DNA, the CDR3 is TGTGCCAGCAGCGGCCGTTTGACTAGCGCGTCCTACAATGAGCAGTTCTTC.